This T cell receptor beta chain was profiled in a study of blood T cell repertoires in COVID-19. The assay was immunoSEQ multiplex PCR, and TCRdb's table has in-frame clones only and misses some. The sample includes about 320,000 clones, 80% to 90% of them seen just once. This CDR3 is built from 13 residues. V was pared by 6 bases and J by 7 bases, with 15 bases between. What was sequenced was PBMCs or T cells enriched from blood (not recorded which). The clonotype originates from a woman aged 18-29 years who had recovered from COVID-19. The chain couples TRBV12-3 or TRBV12-4 to TRBJ1-2; a weak D match, TRBD1 (5 bases). The CDR3 here is CASSPQLRGGYTF. CDR3 sequence (DNA): TGTGCCAGCAGCCCTCAACTTAGGGGTGGCTACACCTTC.